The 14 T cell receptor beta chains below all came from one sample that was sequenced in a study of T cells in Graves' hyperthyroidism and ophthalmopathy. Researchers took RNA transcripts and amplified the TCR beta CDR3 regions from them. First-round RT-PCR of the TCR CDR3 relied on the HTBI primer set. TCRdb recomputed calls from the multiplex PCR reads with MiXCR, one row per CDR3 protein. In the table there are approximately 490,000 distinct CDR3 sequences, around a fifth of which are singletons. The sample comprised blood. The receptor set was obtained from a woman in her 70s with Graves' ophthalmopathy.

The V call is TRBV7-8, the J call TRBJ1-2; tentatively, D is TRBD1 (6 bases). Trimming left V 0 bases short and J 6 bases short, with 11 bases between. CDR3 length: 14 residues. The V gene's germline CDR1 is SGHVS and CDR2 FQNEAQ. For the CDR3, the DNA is TGTGCCAGCAGCTTAGCTCAGGGGACGGATGGCTACACCTTC. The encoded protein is CASSLAQGTDGYTF.

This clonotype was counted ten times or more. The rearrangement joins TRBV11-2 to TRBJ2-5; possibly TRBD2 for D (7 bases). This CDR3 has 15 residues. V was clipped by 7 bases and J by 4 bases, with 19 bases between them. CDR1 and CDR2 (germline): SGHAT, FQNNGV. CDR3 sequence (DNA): TGTGCCAGCAAGCGGGGCAGGGGAATGGGAGAGACCCAGTACTTC. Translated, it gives CASKRGRGMGETQYF.

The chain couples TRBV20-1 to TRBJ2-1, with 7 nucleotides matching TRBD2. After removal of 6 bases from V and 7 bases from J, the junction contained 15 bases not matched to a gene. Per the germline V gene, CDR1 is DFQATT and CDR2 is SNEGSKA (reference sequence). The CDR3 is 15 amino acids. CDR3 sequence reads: CSAGGGDTGWNEQFF. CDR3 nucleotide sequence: TGCAGTGCGGGGGGGGGAGACACCGGCTGGAATGAGCAGTTCTTC.

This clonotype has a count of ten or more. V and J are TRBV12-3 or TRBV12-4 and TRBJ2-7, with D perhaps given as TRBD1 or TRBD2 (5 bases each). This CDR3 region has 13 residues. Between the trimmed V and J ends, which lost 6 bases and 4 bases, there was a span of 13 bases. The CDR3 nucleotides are TGTGCCAGCAGGAAACCAGGGAGTTACGAGCAGTACTTC. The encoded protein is CASRKPGSYEQYF.

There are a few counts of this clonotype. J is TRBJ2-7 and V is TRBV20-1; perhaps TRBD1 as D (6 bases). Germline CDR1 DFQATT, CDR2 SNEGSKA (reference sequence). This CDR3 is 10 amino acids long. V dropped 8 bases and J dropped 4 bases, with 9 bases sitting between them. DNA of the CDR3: TGCAGTTTACAGGGTTACGAGCAGTACTTC. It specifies CSLQGYEQYF.

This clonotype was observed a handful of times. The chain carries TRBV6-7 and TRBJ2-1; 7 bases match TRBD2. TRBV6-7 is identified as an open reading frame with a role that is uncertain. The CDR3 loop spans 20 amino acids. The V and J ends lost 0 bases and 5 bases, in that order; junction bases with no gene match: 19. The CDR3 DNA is TGTGCCAGCAGTTACTCGAAGTCGGCGGGAGATAGGACGGTGGACAATGAGCAGTTCTTC. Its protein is CASSYSKSAGDRTVDNEQFF.

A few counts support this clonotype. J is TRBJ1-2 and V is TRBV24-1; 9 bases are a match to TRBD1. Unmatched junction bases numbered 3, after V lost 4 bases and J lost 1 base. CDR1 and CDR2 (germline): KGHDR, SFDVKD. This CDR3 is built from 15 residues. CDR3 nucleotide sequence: TGTGCCACCAGTGACAGACAGGGGGGTAACTATGGCTACACCTTC. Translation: CATSDRQGGNYGYTF.

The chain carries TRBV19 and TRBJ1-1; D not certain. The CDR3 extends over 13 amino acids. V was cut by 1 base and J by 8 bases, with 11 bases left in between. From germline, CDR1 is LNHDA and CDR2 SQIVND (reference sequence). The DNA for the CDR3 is TGTGCCAGTAGTATAGGACGGAACAGAGAAGCTTTCTTT. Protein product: CASSIGRNREAFF. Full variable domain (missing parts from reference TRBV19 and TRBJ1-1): DGGITQSPKYLFRKEGQNVTLSCEQNLNHDAMYWYRQDPGQGLRLIYYSQIVNDFQKGDIAEGYSVSREKKESFPLTVTSAQKNPTAFYLCASSIGRNREAFFGQGTRLTVV.

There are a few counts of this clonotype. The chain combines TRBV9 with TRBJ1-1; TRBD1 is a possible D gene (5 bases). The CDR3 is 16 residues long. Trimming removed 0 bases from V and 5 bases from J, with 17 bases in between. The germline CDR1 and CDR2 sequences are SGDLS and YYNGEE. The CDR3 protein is CASSVGTGMYPTEAFF. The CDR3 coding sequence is TGTGCCAGCAGCGTAGGTACAGGCATGTACCCGACTGAAGCTTTCTTT. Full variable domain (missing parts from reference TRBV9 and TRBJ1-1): DSGVTQTPKHLITATGQRVTLRCSPRSGDLSVYWYQQSLDQGLQFLIQYYNGEERAKGNILERFSAQQFPDLHSELNLSSLELGDSALYFCASSVGTGMYPTEAFFGQGTRLTVV.

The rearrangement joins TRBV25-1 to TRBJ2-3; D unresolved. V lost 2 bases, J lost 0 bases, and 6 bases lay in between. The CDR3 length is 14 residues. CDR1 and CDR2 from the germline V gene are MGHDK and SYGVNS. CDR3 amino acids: CASSEAISTDTQYF. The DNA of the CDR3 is TGTGCCAGCAGTGAAGCTATTAGCACAGATACGCAGTATTTT.

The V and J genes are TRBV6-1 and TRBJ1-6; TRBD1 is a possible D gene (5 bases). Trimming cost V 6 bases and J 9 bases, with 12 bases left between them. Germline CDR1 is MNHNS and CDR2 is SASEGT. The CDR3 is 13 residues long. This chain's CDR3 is CASRWTQGSPLHF. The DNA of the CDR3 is TGTGCCAGCAGATGGACACAAGGTTCACCCCTCCACTTT.

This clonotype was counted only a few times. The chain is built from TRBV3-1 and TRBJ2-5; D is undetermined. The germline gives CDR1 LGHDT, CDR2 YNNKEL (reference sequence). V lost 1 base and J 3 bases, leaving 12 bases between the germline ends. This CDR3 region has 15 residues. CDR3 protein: CASSQVVGFKETQYF. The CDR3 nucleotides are TGTGCCAGCAGCCAAGTGGTGGGATTTAAAGAGACCCAGTACTTC.

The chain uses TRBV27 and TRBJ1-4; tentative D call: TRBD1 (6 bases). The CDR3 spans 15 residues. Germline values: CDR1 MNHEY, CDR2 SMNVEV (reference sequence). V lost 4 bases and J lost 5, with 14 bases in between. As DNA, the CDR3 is TGTGCCAGCAGTTGGGCGGGGGCCATCAATGAAAAACTGTTTTTT. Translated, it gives CASSWAGAINEKLFF. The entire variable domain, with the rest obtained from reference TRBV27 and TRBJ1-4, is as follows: EAQVTQNPRYLITVTGKKLTVTCSQNMNHEYMSWYRQDPGLGLRQIYYSMNVEVTDKGDVPEGYKVSRKEKRNFPLILESPSPNQTSLYFCASSWAGAINEKLFFGSGTQLSVL.

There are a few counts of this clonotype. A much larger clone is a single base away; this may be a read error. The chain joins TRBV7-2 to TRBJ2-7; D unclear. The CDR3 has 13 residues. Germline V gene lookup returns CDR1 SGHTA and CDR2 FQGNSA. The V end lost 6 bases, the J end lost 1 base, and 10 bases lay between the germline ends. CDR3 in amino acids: CASRGRASYEQYF. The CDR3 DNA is TGTGCCAGCAGGGGCCGGGCTTCCTACGAGCAGTACTTC.